This T cell receptor beta chain originates from a study of cytomegalovirus exposure and HLA in healthy donors. Concerning this clone: No antigen is known for it.

Findings and caveats of the study: Highly shared sequence variants in one cluster were likely a sequencing artifact.

The primer mix had 60 Vbeta and 13 Jbeta primers. The data were produced by immunoSEQ multiplex PCR, yet TCRdb's version contains in-frame clones alone and is incomplete. The sample's table shows more than 50,000 clones. Germline CDR1 is KGHSH and CDR2 is LQKENI. CDR3 length equals 12 residues. V dropped 2 bases and J dropped 7 bases, with 6 bases sitting between them. Sequences were obtained from PBMCs. This chain joins TRBV18 and TRBJ2-4; D might be TRBD1 (6 bases). This clonotype was sampled from a man in his fifties in good health and CMV-seropositive. The CDR3 nucleotides read TGTGCCAGCTCACCAGGGGGCAACATTCAGTACTTC. It specifies CASSPGGNIQYF.